This TCR beta chain is drawn from a study of blood T cell repertoires in COVID-19 (TCRdb year 2020). For the study in its entirety: The collaborator samples originated in the United States, Italy and Spain and spanned the acute and convalescent phases of COVID-19. The prospective study material was composed of cDNA or gDNA derived from T cells, B-cell-depleted T cells, or PBMCs. The dataset comprised deeply sampled blood TCRbeta repertoires from subjects exposed to, actively infected with, or recovered from COVID-19. The repertoires were made available in a free public database intended to serve as a resource for research on the immune response to SARS-CoV-2. The samples were drawn from the first 160 participants of the ongoing ImmuneRACE study and from 950 to 1,500 subjects provided by 6 global collaborators. Nearly every sample came with metadata listing a de-identified subject ID, COVID-19 status, age in years and sex. Where available, HLA class I and class II types were obtained from metadata supplied by the sample provider rather than from assay-based typing. What the study reported, not specific to this receptor: The quantity of clinical and demographic metadata differed by source and by participant and was supplied without curation.

Participants in the prospective study were aged 18 to 89 years, lived in 24 United States geographic areas, and enrolled through a virtual design. In the prospective study, participants were assigned to cohorts based on the clinical history participants reported in a screening survey and a study questionnaire. Exposed participants had been in contact, within 2 weeks of entering the study, with a person who had a PCR-confirmed or clinician-diagnosed case of COVID-19. In the prospective study, whole blood, serum and a nasopharyngeal or oropharyngeal swab were collected from each participant by mobile phlebotomists. Over an approximately 2-month period, participants in the prospective study had the option of providing additional blood draws and questionnaires. Before DNA extraction, prospective study blood samples were shipped either frozen or at room temperature. This clone occurred once. Its target antigen remains unknown. No per-base quality is available; no much larger clone lies one base away.

Sequences LNHDA (CDR1) and SQIVND (CDR2) are obtained from the germline V gene (reference sequence). The CDR3 goes from the cysteine to the phenylalanine over 15 residues. The CDR3 DNA has 45 bases and is translated from base 1. The junction carries 14 bases between V and J, which are trimmed by 3 bases and 5 bases respectively. TCRbeta CDR3 regions were amplified from genomic DNA by means of the immunoSEQ Assay, a bias-controlled multiplex PCR. The authors' analysis ran thus. The number of nucleated cells in each sample was estimated by amplification of reference gene primers within the assay. Sequence reads were collapsed and filtered to measure the absolute abundance of every unique TCRbeta CDR3 rearrangement. For each sample, productive Simpson clonality was calculated as the square root of Simpson's diversity index across productive rearrangements. TCRdb limited this immuneACCESS table to in-frame rearrangements with V and J called. A share of clones is missing; checked studies link under half to unresolved V genes, and the rest is unexplained. V, J and clone size are taken as reported in that table, and D and trimming were inferred from the DNA itself. The table for this sample lists 130,000 to 150,000 clones; 84% of them were counted only once. The ten largest clones represent roughly 5.7% of the sample.

The receptor comes from a woman aged 45-65 years who had been exposed to COVID-19. The sequence is built from TRBV19 and TRBJ2-1, with a weak D call of TRBD1 (6 bases match). What was sequenced was PBMCs or T cells enriched from blood (not recorded which). In nucleotide form, the sequence is TGTGCCAGTAGTATCCGACAGGTGTCCCACAATGAGCAGTTCTTC. Its product reads: CASSIRQVSHNEQFF.